The present TCR beta chain was sequenced within a study of control samples from healthy donors and cancer patients. Trimming stripped 7 bases from V and 3 bases from J, with 10 bases between. This CDR3 contains 12 residues. Germline V CDR1 and CDR2: LNHDA, SQIVND (reference sequence). Clones were read by immunoSEQ multiplex PCR, and TCRdb kept only the in-frame ones, dropping some. Counted here are about 34,000 clones, 85% to 95% occurring once; the ten biggest clones make up around 1.6%. This clonotype originated in a middle-aged man with colorectal cancer. Sequenced material: PBMCs. The chain recombines TRBV19 with TRBJ2-7; D is possibly TRBD1 (6 bases). The chain's CDR3 is CASTDSHYEQYF. In DNA form, the CDR3 reads TGTGCCAGTACGGACAGCCACTACGAGCAGTACTTC.